The clone carrying this TCR beta chain was observed a single time. The record originates from a study of control samples from healthy donors and cancer patients. From germline, CDR1 is LNHNV and CDR2 YYDKDF (reference sequence). The V end was cut by 5 bases, the J end by 6 bases, with 20 bases between. CDR3 length: 16 residues. Repertoires were generated with immunoSEQ multiplex PCR, while TCRdb's copy carries only in-frame clones and drops some. Of about 75,000 clones detected, 94% appear once; the ten largest clones hold around 6.5%. The chain uses TRBV15 and TRBJ1-5; D might be TRBD1 (6 bases). The receptor's source is a middle-aged woman in good health. Sequencing was done on a sample of blood. The CDR3 sequence: CATSGRRSTRGQPQHF. The CDR3 DNA sequence: TGTGCCACCAGCGGACGACGGAGTACCAGGGGTCAGCCCCAGCATTTT. Variable domain in full (rest from reference TRBV15 and TRBJ1-5): DAMVIQNPRYQVTQFGKPVTLSCSQTLNHNVMYWYQQKSSQAPKLLFHYYDKDFNNEADTPDNFQSRRPNTSFCFLDIRSPGLGDTAMYLCATSGRRSTRGQPQHFGDGTRLSIL.